The clone carrying this TCR beta chain was picked up many times. Its specificity is unknown. From the 5' RACE reads, TCRdb called clonotypes with MiXCR, one entry per CDR3 protein. Of 130,000 to 150,000 distinct CDR3 sequences listed, 3% to 4% were seen once; the top ten hold roughly 8%. The source of the sample is a study of identical twins. V lost 4 bases to trimming and J lost 8 bases, with 22 bases between them. This CDR3 is built from 16 residues. Germline values: CDR1 SGHRS, CDR2 YFSETQ. Whole-study results and caveats: Alpha sequences that were out-of-frame and twin-shared showed an excess of low generation probability.

What was sequenced was memory T cells sorted from blood. This receptor was identified in a man in his late teens or twenties in good health. The chain recombines TRBV5-1 with TRBJ2-4; possibly TRBD1 for D (5 bases). The CDR3 region has the DNA TGCGCCAGCAGCCCTGGCTGGACCTCTGGGGCCTACATTCAGTACTTC. It specifies CASSPGWTSGAYIQYF.